The present T cell receptor (beta chain) was sequenced within a study of early stage breast cancer tumors. Study background: Seven or eight ER+/PR+/HER2- tumors were invasive ductal; four were invasive lobular. Whole-study results and caveats: Enriched TCRB sequences shared across patients were mostly commonly generated sequences.

Using immunoSEQ multiplex PCR, the repertoire was profiled, and TCRdb retains in-frame clones only, with some absent. The repertoire holds around 20,000 clones, with approximately 82% as singletons. Notes on this clone: Its antigen is not known.

With 5 bases clipped from V and 9 bases from J, the junction kept 7 bases outside the gene matches. The germline CDR1 and CDR2 sequences are LGHNA and YNFKEQ. The CDR3 extends over 13 amino acids. The sample consisted of blood. This chain connects TRBV4-2 to TRBJ2-1, with TRBD1 matching 7 bases. The clonotype was recovered from a person between 65 and 79 years old with breast cancer. This chain's CDR3 is CASSLIGGPEQFF. DNA for the CDR3: TGTGCCAGCAGCTTAATAGGGGGCCCTGAGCAGTTCTTC.